This paragraph covers one T cell receptor (beta chain) sequence. The antigen is undetermined. Sequencing libraries made from TCR beta cDNA carried unique molecular identifiers. TCRdb reprocessed the PCR reads with MiXCR, giving one entry per CDR3 protein. Here the sample spans roughly 800,000 distinct CDR3 sequences, 25% to 30% being singletons. The CDR3 runs 11 residues. Germline-derived CDR1 and CDR2 are SQVTM and ANQGSEA. With 8 bases removed from V and 3 bases from J, the gap between germline ends came to 10 bases. The source of the sample is a study of post-analysis software for immune sequencing data. General study points: Multiple sclerosis patients had significantly lower normalized Chao1 diversity than controls. Controls showed lower frequencies than patients for four to six TRBV segments, and TRBV5-6, TRBV5-1 and TRBV20-1 were among these.

This sequence originates from a girl aged 5-17 years with multiple sclerosis. Sequenced sample: blood. The gene calls are TRBV29-1 and TRBJ1-1, with D unclear. The CDR3 DNA reads TGCAGCATTATTCGGGACACTGAAGCTTTCTTT. Translation gives CSIIRDTEAFF.